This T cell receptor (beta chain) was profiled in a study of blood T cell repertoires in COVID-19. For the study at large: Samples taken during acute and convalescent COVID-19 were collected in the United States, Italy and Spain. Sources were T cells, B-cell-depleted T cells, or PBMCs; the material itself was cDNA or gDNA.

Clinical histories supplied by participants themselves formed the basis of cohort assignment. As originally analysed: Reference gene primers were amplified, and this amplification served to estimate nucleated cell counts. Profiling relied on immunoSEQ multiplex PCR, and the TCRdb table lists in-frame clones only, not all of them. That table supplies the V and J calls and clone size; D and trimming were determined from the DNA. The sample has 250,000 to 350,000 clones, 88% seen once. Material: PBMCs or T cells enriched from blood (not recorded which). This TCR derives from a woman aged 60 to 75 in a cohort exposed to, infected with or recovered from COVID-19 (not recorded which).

Here the CDR3 DNA reads TGTGCCAGCAGCTTAGGGGACAGGACGTTCTCTGGGGCCAACGTCCTGACTTTC. This translates into CASSLGDRTFSGANVLTF. The rearrangement links TRBV7-3 to TRBJ2-6; 8 bases match TRBD1. The germline gives CDR1 SGHTA, CDR2 FQGTGA. The CDR3 is 18 residues long. V lost 2 bases, J lost 0 bases, and 6 bases stayed unmatched.